This entry is about one T cell receptor beta chain. The sample belongs to a study of cytomegalovirus exposure and HLA in healthy donors. The PCR used 60 Vbeta and 13 Jbeta primers. Sequenced by immunoSEQ multiplex PCR; TCRdb stores in-frame clones only, minus some. This table has about 160,000 clones, 79% appearing once. V shed 4 bases and J shed 5 bases, with 10 bases lying between them. This CDR3 region has 13 residues. Germline V CDR1 and CDR2: SGHRS, YFSETQ. This clonotype was sampled from a middle-aged man in good health and CMV-seronegative. The rearrangement links TRBV5-1 to TRBJ2-1; possible D gene TRBD2, 6 bases. Sequenced sample: PBMCs. Here the CDR3 reads CASSTGTHNEQFF. The DNA of the CDR3 is TGCGCCAGCAGCACCGGGACTCACAATGAGCAGTTCTTC.